This T cell receptor (beta chain) appears in the sequencing data of a study of CD8+ T cells in alopecia areata. General observations from the study: Sequencing of scalp samples also captures resident alphabeta T cells of normal skin.

Trimming left V 6 bases short and J 2 bases short, with 10 bases between. CDR1 and CDR2 (germline): SNHLY, FYNNEI. The CDR3 has 14 residues. PBMCs yielded sorted CD4+ and CD8+ T cells. On this clone itself: Its antigen remains unidentified.

Sequencing used cDNA as its template, made by extracting RNA and reverse transcribing it. Libraries were prepared by immunoSEQ multiplex PCR; TCRdb keeps only in-frame clonotypes and omits some of them. Here the sample spans fewer than 150,000 clones, 55% to 65% being singletons. The gene calls are TRBV2 and TRBJ2-2; D might be TRBD1 or TRBD2, each matching 5 bases. The sample taken for sequencing was CD4+ T cells sorted from blood. The clonotype comes from a human donor in good health. The CDR3 reads CASSGTGNTGELFF. The CDR3 DNA reads TGTGCCAGCAGCGGGACGGGCAACACCGGGGAGCTGTTTTTT.